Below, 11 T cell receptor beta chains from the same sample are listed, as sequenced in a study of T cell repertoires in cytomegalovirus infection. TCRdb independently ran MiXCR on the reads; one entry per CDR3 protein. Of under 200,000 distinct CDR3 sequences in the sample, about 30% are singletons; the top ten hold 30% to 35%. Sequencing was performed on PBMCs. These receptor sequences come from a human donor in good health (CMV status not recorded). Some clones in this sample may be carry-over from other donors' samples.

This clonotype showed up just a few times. The CDR3 sequence: CASPLERNSSYNEQFF. The CDR3, as DNA: TGTGCCAGCCCCCTAGAGCGAAACAGCTCCTACAATGAGCAGTTCTTC. The rearrangement links TRBV18 to TRBJ2-1; no firm D call. The CDR3 has 16 amino acids. Trimming removed 8 bases at V and 0 bases at J, with 17 bases between. Germline lookup yields CDR1 KGHSH and CDR2 LQKENI.

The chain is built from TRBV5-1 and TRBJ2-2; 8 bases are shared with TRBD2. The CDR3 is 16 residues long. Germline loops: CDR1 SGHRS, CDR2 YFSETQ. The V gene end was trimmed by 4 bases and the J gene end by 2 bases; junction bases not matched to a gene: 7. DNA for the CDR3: TGCGCCAGCAGCCCGGGGGGGACGGACAACACCGGGGAGCTGTTTTTT. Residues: CASSPGGTDNTGELFF. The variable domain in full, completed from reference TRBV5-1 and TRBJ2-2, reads KAGVTQTPRYLIKTRGQQVTLSCSPISGHRSVSWYQQTPGQGLQFLFEYFSETQRNKGNFPGRFSGRQFSNSRSEMNVSTLELGDSALYLCASSPGGTDNTGELFFGEGSRLTVL.

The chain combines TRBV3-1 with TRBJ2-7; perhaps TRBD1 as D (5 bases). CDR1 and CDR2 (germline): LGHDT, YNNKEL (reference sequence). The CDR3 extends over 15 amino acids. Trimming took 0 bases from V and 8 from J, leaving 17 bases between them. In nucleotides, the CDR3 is TGTGCCAGCAGCCAAGAGGCCGGGTTTTTGGACAAGCAGTACTTC. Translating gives CASSQEAGFLDKQYF.

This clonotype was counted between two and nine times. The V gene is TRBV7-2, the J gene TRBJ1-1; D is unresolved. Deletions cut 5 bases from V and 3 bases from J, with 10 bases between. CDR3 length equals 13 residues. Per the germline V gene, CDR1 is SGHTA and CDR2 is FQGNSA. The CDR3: CASSLEKHTEAFF. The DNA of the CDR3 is TGTGCCAGCAGCCTAGAGAAGCACACTGAAGCTTTCTTT.

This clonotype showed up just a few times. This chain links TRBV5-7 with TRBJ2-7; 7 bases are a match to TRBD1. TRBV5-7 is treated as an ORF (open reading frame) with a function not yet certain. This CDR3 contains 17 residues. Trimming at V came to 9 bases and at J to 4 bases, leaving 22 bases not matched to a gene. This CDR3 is CATSYGPGQMRIYEQYF. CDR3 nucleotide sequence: TGTGCCACCTCTTACGGACCGGGACAGATGAGAATTTACGAGCAGTACTTC.

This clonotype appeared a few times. The CDR3 loop reads CSARVVSGGLAKNIQYF. In DNA, the CDR3 is TGCAGTGCTAGAGTTGTTAGCGGGGGGTTAGCCAAAAACATTCAGTACTTC. The rearrangement links TRBV20-1 to TRBJ2-4; 10 bases are shared with TRBD2. The germline V gene encodes CDR1 DFQATT and CDR2 SNEGSKA (reference sequence). The CDR3 is 17 residues long. Losses at the gene ends were 1 base for V and 0 bases for J; bases not matched to a gene: 6.

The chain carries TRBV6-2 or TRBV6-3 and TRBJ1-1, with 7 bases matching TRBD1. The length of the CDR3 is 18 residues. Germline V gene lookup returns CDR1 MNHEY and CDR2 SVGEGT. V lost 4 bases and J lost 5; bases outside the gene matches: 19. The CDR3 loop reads CASSSGGRRGLRGTEAFF. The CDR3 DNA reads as TGTGCCAGCAGTTCGGGGGGTAGGAGGGGGCTGAGAGGGACTGAAGCTTTCTTT.

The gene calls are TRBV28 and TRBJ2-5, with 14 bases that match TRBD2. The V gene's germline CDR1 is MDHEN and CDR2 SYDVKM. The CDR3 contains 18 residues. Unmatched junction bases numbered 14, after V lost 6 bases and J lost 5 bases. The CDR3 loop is CASSQTSGGAFIRETQYF. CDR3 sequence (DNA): TGTGCCAGCAGCCAGACTAGCGGGGGGGCCTTTATTAGGGAGACCCAGTACTTC.

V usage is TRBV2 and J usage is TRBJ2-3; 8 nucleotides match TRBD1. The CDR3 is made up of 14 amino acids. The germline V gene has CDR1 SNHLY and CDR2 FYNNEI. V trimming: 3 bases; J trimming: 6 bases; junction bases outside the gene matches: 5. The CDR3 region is CASSEGRGPDTQYF. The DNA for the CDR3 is TGTGCCAGCAGTGAGGGCAGGGGGCCTGATACGCAGTATTTT.

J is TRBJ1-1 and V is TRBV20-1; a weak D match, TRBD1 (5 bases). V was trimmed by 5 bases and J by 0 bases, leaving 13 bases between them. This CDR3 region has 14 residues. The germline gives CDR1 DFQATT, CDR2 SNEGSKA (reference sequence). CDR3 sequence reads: CSARQSIMNTEAFF. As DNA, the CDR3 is TGCAGTGCTCGACAGTCGATCATGAACACTGAAGCTTTCTTT.

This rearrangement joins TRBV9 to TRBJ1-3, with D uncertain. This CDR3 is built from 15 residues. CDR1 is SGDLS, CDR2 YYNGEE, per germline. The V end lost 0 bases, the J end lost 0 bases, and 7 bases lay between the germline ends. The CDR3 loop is CASSVGADSGNTIYF. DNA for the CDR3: TGTGCCAGCAGCGTAGGCGCCGACTCTGGAAACACCATATATTTT.